The next 15 T cell receptor beta chains were all read from a single sample in a study of blood T cell repertoires in COVID-19. The assay was immunoSEQ multiplex PCR, and TCRdb's table has in-frame clones only and misses some. Of 60,000 to 80,000 clones listed, more than 75% are singletons. The material sequenced was peripheral blood. The receptor source for this set is a human donor in a cohort sampled during active COVID-19.

The rearrangement uses TRBV4-2 and TRBJ2-3; 7 positions agree with TRBD2. From germline, CDR1 is LGHNA and CDR2 YNFKEQ. The CDR3 totals 15 residues. V dropped 0 bases and J dropped 2; count of bases not matched to a gene: 2. This CDR3 is CASSQETSATDTQYF. The CDR3 nucleotides read TGTGCCAGCAGCCAAGAAACTAGCGCCACAGATACGCAGTATTTT.

J is TRBJ1-2 and V is TRBV3-1 (or the pseudogene TRBV3-2), with TRBD1 identical over 9 bases. The CDR3 has 14 amino acids. The germline V gene encodes CDR1 LGHDT and CDR2 YNNKEL (reference sequence). J gave up 6 bases and V 1 base, and 3 bases lay outside the gene matches. The CDR3 DNA is TGTGCCAGCAGCCAAGCGACAGGGGGAAATGGCTACACCTTC. This gives the protein CASSQATGGNGYTF.

The V gene is TRBV6-2 or TRBV6-3, the J gene TRBJ1-5; unclear D gene. The germline V gene encodes CDR1 MNHEY and CDR2 SVGEGT. Deletions cut 7 bases from V and 3 bases from J, with 16 bases between. There are 15 residues in the CDR3. The CDR3 is CASNPGGYPNQPQHF. The CDR3 nucleotides are TGTGCCAGCAACCCCGGCGGGTATCCCAATCAGCCCCAGCATTTT.

The CDR3 loop reads CASSLGGRVYGYTF. CDR3 sequence (DNA): TGCGCCAGCAGCCTCGGGGGGCGAGTCTATGGCTACACCTTC. The rearrangement uses TRBV4-1 and TRBJ1-2; perhaps TRBD1 as D (6 bases). Germline CDR1 reads MGHRA; CDR2 reads YSYEKL. Trimming removed 4 bases at V and 4 bases at J, with 13 bases between. The CDR3 covers 14 residues.

This clone has more than one count but fewer than ten. V is TRBV19 and J is TRBJ2-2; 8 bases are a match to TRBD2. The V gene's germline CDR1 is LNHDA and CDR2 SQIVND (reference sequence). The CDR3 contains 16 residues. V lost 0 bases to trimming and J lost 5 bases; unmatched junction nucleotides: 5. The CDR3 is CASSIDGGRRTGELFF. CDR3 DNA sequence: TGTGCCAGTAGTATAGATGGCGGGAGGCGGACCGGGGAGCTGTTTTTT. Supplemented by reference TRBV19 and TRBJ2-2, the full variable domain reads DGGITQSPKYLFRKEGQNVTLSCEQNLNHDAMYWYRQDPGQGLRLIYYSQIVNDFQKGDIAEGYSVSREKKESFPLTVTSAQKNPTAFYLCASSIDGGRRTGELFFGEGSRLTVL.

V and J are TRBV4-3 and TRBJ2-5; tentatively, D is TRBD2 (5 bases). The V gene's germline CDR1 is LGHNA and CDR2 YSLEER. The germline V and J ends were trimmed by 1 base and 0 bases, with 6 bases remaining between them. This CDR3 contains 14 residues. CDR3 DNA sequence: TGCGCCAGCAGCCAAGCGGGGTACCAAGAGACCCAGTACTTC. This translates into CASSQAGYQETQYF.

This chain uses TRBV5-6 with TRBJ2-7, with 8 bases aligning to TRBD1. CDR1 and CDR2 from the germline V gene are SGHDT and YYEEEE. The V gene end was trimmed by 4 bases and the J gene end by 4 bases; junction bases not matched to a gene: 7. The CDR3 covers 14 residues. The CDR3 DNA reads as TGTGCCAGCAGCCGCCCAGGGGGCGCGTACGAGCAGTACTTC. As protein: CASSRPGGAYEQYF.

This clone has a handful of counts. This chain joins TRBV6-2 or TRBV6-3 and TRBJ2-7, with TRBD2 matching 10 bases. Germline-derived CDR1 and CDR2 are MNHEY and SVGEGT. The CDR3 has 14 residues. V was pared by 6 bases and J by 0 bases, with 2 bases of the junction left unmatched. The CDR3 DNA reads as TGTGCCAGCAGACCTAGCGGGAGCTCCTACGAGCAGTACTTC. Amino acid sequence: CASRPSGSSYEQYF.

The J gene is TRBJ2-5, the V gene TRBV6-2 or TRBV6-3, with D possibly TRBD2 on 5 matching bases. The germline V gene has CDR1 MNHEY and CDR2 SVGEGT. Trimming pared 6 bases from V and 5 bases from J, leaving 19 bases between. The CDR3 spans 15 residues. CDR3 protein: CASSSAGRDKETQYF. The CDR3 DNA sequence: TGTGCCAGCAGCTCTGCCGGACGGGATAAGGAGACCCAGTACTTC.

Here the CDR3 reads CASSYSEGDYGYTF. The CDR3 DNA sequence: TGTGCCAGCAGTTACTCCGAAGGGGACTATGGCTACACCTTC. V and J are TRBV6-5 and TRBJ1-2; D is perhaps TRBD1 (5 bases). This CDR3 has 14 amino acids. V was shortened by 0 bases and J by 3 bases, with 8 bases between the two germline ends. Germline assignment: CDR1 MNHEY and CDR2 SVGAGI.

In its sample, this clone was seen a few times. The rearrangement joins TRBV29-1 to TRBJ2-2, with no clear D. In germline, CDR1 is SQVTM, CDR2 ANQGSEA. Trimming took off 4 bases at V and 3 bases at J, with 6 bases between the two ends. There are 12 residues in the CDR3. This chain's CDR3 is CSVVSYTGELFF. CDR3 bases: TGCAGCGTTGTGAGTTACACCGGGGAGCTGTTTTTT.

This chain connects TRBV6-6 to TRBJ1-1, with 9 bases matching TRBD1. The CDR3 spans 19 residues. V trimming: 5 bases; J trimming: 0 bases; junction bases outside the gene matches: 16. Germline V CDR1 and CDR2: MNHNY, SVGAGI (reference sequence). In DNA, the CDR3 is TGTGCCAGCAGTCCATACTACGGGACAGGGAGATTCATGAACACTGAAGCTTTCTTT. Its protein is CASSPYYGTGRFMNTEAFF.

The chain uses TRBV27 and TRBJ1-2; no reliable D call. V dropped 3 bases and J dropped 2 bases, with 7 bases sitting between them. The CDR3 is made up of 13 amino acids. CDR1 is MNHEY and CDR2 is SMNVEV in the germline V gene (reference sequence). CDR3 sequence: CASSFPGNYGYTF. The CDR3 DNA sequence: TGTGCCAGCAGTTTCCCGGGGAACTATGGCTACACCTTC.

V gene TRBV24-1 combines with J gene TRBJ1-2; 10 bases are shared with TRBD1. J gave up 2 bases and V 8 bases, and 10 bases lay outside the gene matches. CDR1 KGHDR and CDR2 SFDVKD come from the germline V gene. The CDR3 contains 16 residues. The CDR3 DNA is TGTGCCACCATCCGGACAGGGGGTATTACCAACTATGGCTACACCTTC. Its translation is CATIRTGGITNYGYTF.

J is TRBJ2-7 and V is TRBV28; 7 bases are shared with TRBD2. Per germline, CDR1 MDHEN and CDR2 SYDVKM. The V segment lost 7 bases and the J segment 4 bases; nucleotides outside the gene matches: 13. This CDR3 spans 15 amino acids. CDR3 nucleotide sequence: TGTGCCAGCAAACTAGCGAGCGGGAAGGGATACGAGCAGTACTTC. It encodes CASKLASGKGYEQYF.